This TCR beta chain was sequenced during a study of cytomegalovirus exposure and HLA in healthy donors. In the study overall: Inside one of the first data releases sat around 85 million unique TCRs taken from HLA-typed donors. Study-wide points: Most TCR sequences were seen very rarely across donors, but some public TCRs occurred in many. It was 160 or so TCR beta chains that were listed as cytomegalovirus-associated.

A multiplex PCR was run with 60 Vbeta primers and 13 Jbeta primers. Some clones are missing from TCRdb's copy, which holds only in-frame ones; the method was immunoSEQ multiplex PCR. Among about 64,000 clones listed, 65% to 90% were seen once. V lost 6 bases to trimming and J lost 9 bases; unmatched junction nucleotides: 10. Germline lookup yields CDR1 MDHEN and CDR2 SYDVKM. CDR3 size: 14 residues. Worth noting for this clone: Its antigen is unknown.

The sample consisted of PBMCs. The sequence derives from a female donor in good health and CMV-seronegative. The rearrangement joins TRBV28 to TRBJ1-2; 10 nucleotides match TRBD1. The CDR3 nucleotides are TGTGCCAGCAGGCAGCAGGGGACAGGGGCGAGCTACACCTTC. It translates to CASRQQGTGASYTF.